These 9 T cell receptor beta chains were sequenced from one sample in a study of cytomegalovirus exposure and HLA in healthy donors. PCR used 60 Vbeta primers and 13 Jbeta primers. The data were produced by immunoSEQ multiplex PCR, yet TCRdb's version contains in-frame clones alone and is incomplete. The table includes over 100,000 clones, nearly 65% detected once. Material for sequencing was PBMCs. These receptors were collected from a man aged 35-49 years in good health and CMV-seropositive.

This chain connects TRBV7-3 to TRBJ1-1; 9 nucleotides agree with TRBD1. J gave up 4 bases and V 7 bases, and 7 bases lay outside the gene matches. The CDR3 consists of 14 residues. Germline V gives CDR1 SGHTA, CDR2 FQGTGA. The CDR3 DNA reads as TGTGCCAGCACCCAGTCGACAGGGGGCACTGAAGCTTTCTTT. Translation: CASTQSTGGTEAFF.

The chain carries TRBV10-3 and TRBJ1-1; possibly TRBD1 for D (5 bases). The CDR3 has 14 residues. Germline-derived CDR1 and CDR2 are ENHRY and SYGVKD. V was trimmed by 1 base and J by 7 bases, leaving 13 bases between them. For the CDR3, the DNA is TGTGCCATCAGTGAGTGGGGGGGGACCAATGAAGCTTTCTTT. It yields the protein CAISEWGGTNEAFF.

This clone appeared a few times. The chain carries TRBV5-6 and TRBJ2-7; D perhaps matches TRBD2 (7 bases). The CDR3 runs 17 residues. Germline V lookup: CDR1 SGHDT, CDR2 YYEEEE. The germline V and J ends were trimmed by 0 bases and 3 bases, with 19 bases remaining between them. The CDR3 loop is CASSLARGASSFYEQYF. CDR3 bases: TGTGCCAGCAGCTTGGCCCGGGGGGCTAGCAGCTTCTACGAGCAGTACTTC.

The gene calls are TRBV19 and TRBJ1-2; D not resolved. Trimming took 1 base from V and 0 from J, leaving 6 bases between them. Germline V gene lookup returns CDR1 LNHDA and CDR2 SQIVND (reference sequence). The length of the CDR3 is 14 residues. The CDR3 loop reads CASSIGVANYGYTF. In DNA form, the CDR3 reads TGTGCCAGTAGTATAGGCGTTGCTAACTATGGCTACACCTTC.

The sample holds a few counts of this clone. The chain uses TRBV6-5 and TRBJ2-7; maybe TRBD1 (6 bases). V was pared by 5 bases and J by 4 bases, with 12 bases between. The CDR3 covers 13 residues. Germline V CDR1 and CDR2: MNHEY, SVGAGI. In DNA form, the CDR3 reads TGTGCCAGCAGTCCGACCCAGGGGTACGAGCAGTACTTC. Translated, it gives CASSPTQGYEQYF.

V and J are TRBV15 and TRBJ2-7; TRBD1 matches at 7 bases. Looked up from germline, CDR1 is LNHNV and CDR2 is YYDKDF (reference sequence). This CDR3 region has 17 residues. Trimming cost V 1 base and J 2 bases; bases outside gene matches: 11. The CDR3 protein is CATSRVGGRGLPYEQYF. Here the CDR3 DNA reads TGTGCCACCAGCAGAGTAGGGGGCAGGGGTCTACCCTACGAGCAGTACTTC.

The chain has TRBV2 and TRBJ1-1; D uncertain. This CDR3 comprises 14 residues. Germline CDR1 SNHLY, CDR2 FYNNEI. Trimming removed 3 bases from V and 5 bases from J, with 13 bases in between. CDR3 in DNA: TGTGCCAGCAGTGAGTGGAGGGTGGGAACTGAAGCTTTCTTT. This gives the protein CASSEWRVGTEAFF.

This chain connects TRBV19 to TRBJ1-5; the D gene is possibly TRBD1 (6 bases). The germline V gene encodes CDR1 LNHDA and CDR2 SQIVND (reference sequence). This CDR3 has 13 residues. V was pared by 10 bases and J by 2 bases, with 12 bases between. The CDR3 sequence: CATTGFRNQPQHF. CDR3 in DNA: TGTGCCACCACAGGGTTCCGCAATCAGCCCCAGCATTTT.

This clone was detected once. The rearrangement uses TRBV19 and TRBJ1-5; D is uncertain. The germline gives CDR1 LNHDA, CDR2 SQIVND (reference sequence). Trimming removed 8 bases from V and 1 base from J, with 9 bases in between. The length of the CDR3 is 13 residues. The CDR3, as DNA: TGTGCCAGTGCGGAGTGGAGCAATCAGCCCCAGCATTTT. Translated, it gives CASAEWSNQPQHF.